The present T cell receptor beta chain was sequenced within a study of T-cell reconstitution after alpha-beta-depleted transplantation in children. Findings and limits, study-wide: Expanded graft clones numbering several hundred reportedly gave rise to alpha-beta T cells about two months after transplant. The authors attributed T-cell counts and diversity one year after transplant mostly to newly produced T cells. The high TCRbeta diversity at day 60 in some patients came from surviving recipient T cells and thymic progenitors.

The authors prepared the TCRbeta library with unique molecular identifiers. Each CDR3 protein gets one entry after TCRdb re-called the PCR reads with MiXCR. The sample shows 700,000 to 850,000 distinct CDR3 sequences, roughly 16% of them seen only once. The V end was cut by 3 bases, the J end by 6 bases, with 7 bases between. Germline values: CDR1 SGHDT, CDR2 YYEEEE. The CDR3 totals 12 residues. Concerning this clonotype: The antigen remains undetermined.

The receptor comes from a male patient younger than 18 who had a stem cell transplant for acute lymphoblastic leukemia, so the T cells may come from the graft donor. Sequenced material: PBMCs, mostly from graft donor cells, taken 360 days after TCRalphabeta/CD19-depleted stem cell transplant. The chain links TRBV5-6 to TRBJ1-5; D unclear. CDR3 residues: CASSSVTQPQHF. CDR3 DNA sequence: TGTGCCAGCAGCTCCGTTACTCAGCCCCAGCATTTT.